A selection of T cell receptor beta chains follows, all from one sample in a study of T-cell memory formation after mild COVID-19. TCRdb reanalysed the 5' RACE reads using MiXCR and keeps one entry per CDR3 protein. Found here are about 560,000 distinct CDR3 sequences, approximately 18% of them singletons; the top ten hold approximately 12%. Sequencing used PBMCs or a T cell subset sorted from them (not recorded which). All receptors come from an adult woman who had mild COVID-19 (a few samples of this study predate the infection). Cell type and time point are not known. The CDR3 runs from the conserved cysteine through the conserved F or W. A D gene is named only where the DNA matches it firmly. Some rows mark clone size as missing; the rest say once, few, many or name a class of expanded clone.

clone_size,j_call,v_call,d_call,cdr3_nt,cdr3_aa
NA,TRBJ1-5,TRBV12-3/TRBV12-4,NA,TGTGCCAGCAGTACCCTGTTCAGCGGGAATCAGCCCCAGCATTTT,CASSTLFSGNQPQHF
NA,TRBJ2-7,TRBV12-3/TRBV12-4,NA,TGTGCCAGCATGGGGACTGCGGTAGAGGACACCTTCTACGAGCAGTACTTC,CASMGTAVEDTFYEQYF
NA,TRBJ1-2,TRBV7-2,NA,TGTGCCAGCAGCCCACTCTATGGCTACACCTTC,CASSPLYGYTF
NA,TRBJ2-3,TRBV6-8,NA,TGTGCCAGTAAGGGGGTCCCAGATACGCAGTATTTT,CASKGVPDTQYF
NA,TRBJ1-1,TRBV7-9,TRBD1,TGTGCCAGCAGCCCTTGGACAGGGGGCCTGAACACTGAAGCTTTCTTT,CASSPWTGGLNTEAFF
few,TRBJ2-3,TRBV6-1,NA,TGTGCCAGCAGCACTGGGACTGCCGGTACGCAGTATTTT,CASSTGTAGTQYF
few,TRBJ2-5,TRBV7-9,NA,TGTGCCAGCAGCTTAGTACCGGGGACCCAGTACTTC,CASSLVPGTQYF
few,TRBJ2-6,TRBV12-3/TRBV12-4,NA,TGTGCCAGCACCCCGGCTGGTTCTGGGGCCAACGTCCTGACTTTC,CASTPAGSGANVLTF
few,TRBJ2-3,TRBV29-1,NA,TGCAGCGTTGAGGCCTTTAGCACAGATACGCAGTATTTT,CSVEAFSTDTQYF
few,TRBJ2-3,TRBV7-9,NA,TGTGCCAGCAGCTTAGGGCGGTCAGATACGCAGTATTTT,CASSLGRSDTQYF
NA,TRBJ1-1,TRBV5-5,TRBD1,TGTGCCAGCAGCTCCCGGACAGGGGGTGAAGCTTTCTTT,CASSSRTGGEAFF
NA,TRBJ1-5,TRBV5-1,NA,TGCGCCAGCGTGTCTTTTAGCAATCAGCCCCAGCATTTT,CASVSFSNQPQHF
NA,TRBJ1-1,TRBV18,NA,TGTGCCAGCTCACCACCGGGGAAGAACACTGAAGCTTTCTTT,CASSPPGKNTEAFF
NA,TRBJ2-5,TRBV7-9,TRBD2,TGTGCCAGCAGCTCAAGACTAGCCCAAGAGACCCAGTACTTC,CASSSRLAQETQYF
few,TRBJ2-5,TRBV7-3,TRBD1,TGTGCCAGCAGCGCCCGGGACAGGGGGCTGGGGGAGACCCAGTACTTC,CASSARDRGLGETQYF
few,TRBJ2-5,TRBV10-3,TRBD2,TGTGCCATCAGTGAGCCGGGACTAGATGAAGAGACCCAGTACTTC,CAISEPGLDEETQYF
NA,TRBJ1-4,TRBV4-1,TRBD1,TGCGCCAGCAGCTCCCAGGGGGGCAGGGGTAGAGGTGAAAAACTGTTTTTT,CASSSQGGRGRGEKLFF
few,TRBJ2-2,TRBV10-2,NA,TGCGCCAGCAGTGAAAGACGGGACACCGGGGAGCTGTTTTTT,CASSERRDTGELFF
NA,TRBJ2-7,TRBV19,NA,TGTGCCAACTATAGGGGAGACCAAACCTACGAGCAGTACTTC,CANYRGDQTYEQYF
NA,TRBJ1-1,TRBV5-1,TRBD1,TGCGCCAGCAGCTTGGGGGGCCGGGACAGGCGGAACACTGAAGCTTTCTTT,CASSLGGRDRRNTEAFF
NA,TRBJ2-1,TRBV7-3,NA,TGTGCCAGCAGCAAAAGGGGGAATGAGCAGTTCTTC,CASSKRGNEQFF
NA,TRBJ2-1,TRBV25-1,TRBD1,TGTGCCAGCAGTGAGACAGGGGAAGTTGGAAATGAGCAGTTCTTC,CASSETGEVGNEQFF
NA,TRBJ2-5,TRBV19,TRBD2,TGTGCCAGTAGTATTGGAAGCACTAGCGGGAGAGGGGAGACCCAGTACTTC,CASSIGSTSGRGETQYF
NA,TRBJ2-3,TRBV7-3,TRBD2,TGTGCCAGCAGCTCAGCCCGTGGCGGACTAGCGGGAGGGAGCACAGATACGCAGTATTTT,CASSSARGGLAGGSTDTQYF
few,TRBJ2-2,TRBV27,NA,TGTGCCAGCGGCGAAGGGATAAACACCGGGGAGCTGTTTTTT,CASGEGINTGELFF
many,TRBJ2-7,TRBV6-2/TRBV6-3,NA,TGTGCCAGCACCAACAGGGCAAGTGGGGTCTACGAGCAGTACTTC,CASTNRASGVYEQYF
NA,TRBJ2-7,TRBV25-1,TRBD1,TGTGCCAGCAGTCCGGCGACAGGGGTTGACTACGAGCAGTACTTC,CASSPATGVDYEQYF
few,TRBJ2-1,TRBV20-1,NA,TGCAGTGCTAGGATTGGGCCTCACGACAATGAGCAGTTCTTC,CSARIGPHDNEQFF
NA,TRBJ2-7,TRBV20-1,NA,TGCAGTGCTAGAGTGGGGGGACGGTCCTACGAGCAGTACTTC,CSARVGGRSYEQYF
NA,TRBJ1-2,TRBV20-1,NA,TGCAGTGCGGATCGGGGGGGAGGCTACACCTTC,CSADRGGGYTF
NA,TRBJ2-3,TRBV5-1,NA,TGCGCCAGCAGCTCCTCGGGGCTAGCCCTCACAGATACGCAGTATTTT,CASSSSGLALTDTQYF
NA,TRBJ2-7,TRBV4-2,NA,TGTGCCAGCAGCCAAGATGGGGGCGGTCTCCGCTCCTACGAGCAGTACTTC,CASSQDGGGLRSYEQYF
many,TRBJ1-5,TRBV7-9,NA,TGTGCCAGCAGCTTAGACGGAGTTCAGCCCCAGCATTTT,CASSLDGVQPQHF
few,TRBJ2-4,TRBV7-3,NA,TGTGCCAGCAGCTTAATCGGGGGGCCGGACATTCGGAACATTCAGTACTTC,CASSLIGGPDIRNIQYF
few,TRBJ2-5,TRBV10-3,TRBD1,TGTGCCATCAGTTCCGGGACAGGGGGCTCAGAGACCCAGTACTTC,CAISSGTGGSETQYF
NA,TRBJ1-1,TRBV12-3/TRBV12-4,TRBD1,TGTGCCAGCAGTGCCACCGACAGGGCTGAAGCTTTCTTT,CASSATDRAEAFF
NA,TRBJ2-3,TRBV7-2,NA,TGTGCCAGCAGCTTATTAGGAGGGCAGGACTTCACAGATACGCAGTATTTT,CASSLLGGQDFTDTQYF
NA,TRBJ2-3,TRBV2,NA,TGTGCCAGCTTCCTAGCCGATAGCACAGATACGCAGTATTTT,CASFLADSTDTQYF
NA,TRBJ1-5,TRBV20-1,TRBD1,TGCAGTGCTTCCGGGACAGGGGGCGGCAATCAGCCCCAGCATTTT,CSASGTGGGNQPQHF
few,TRBJ2-1,TRBV4-3,NA,TGCGCCAGCAGACCGGACAGTACCCTCTACAATGAGCAGTTCTTC,CASRPDSTLYNEQFF
NA,TRBJ2-5,TRBV7-9,NA,TGTGCCAGCAGCTTAGCCTTCGTGGTCTCACCAACGGCCCAGTACTTC,CASSLAFVVSPTAQYF
NA,TRBJ2-7,TRBV3-1,TRBD2,TGTGCCAGCAGCCAAACTAGCGGGAGGGCCTACGAGCAGTACTTC,CASSQTSGRAYEQYF
NA,TRBJ1-5,TRBV27,NA,TGTGCCAGCAGTGTGGCAGGGGTTTCAAATCAGCCCCAGCATTTT,CASSVAGVSNQPQHF
few,TRBJ2-3,TRBV5-4,NA,TGTGCCAGCAGCTCCAGGGGAGCCACAGATACGCAGTATTTT,CASSSRGATDTQYF
few,TRBJ1-2,TRBV15,NA,TGTGCCACCAGCAGAGATCGGACGGATGGCTACACCTTC,CATSRDRTDGYTF
few,TRBJ2-3,TRBV4-3,TRBD2,TGCGCCAGCAGCCAACGTGGACTAGTGGGAGATACGCAGTATTTT,CASSQRGLVGDTQYF
few,TRBJ2-7,TRBV7-9,NA,TGTGCCAGCACCCCTCCGGAACTTATCGGCTACGAGCAGTACTTC,CASTPPELIGYEQYF
once,TRBJ2-7,TRBV20-1,NA,TGCAGTGCTCTAACTGATGGCGACGAGCAGTACTTC,CSALTDGDEQYF
once,TRBJ2-7,TRBV30,NA,TGTGCCTGGAGCGGAATAAGGGGGGTGGAGTACTTC,CAWSGIRGVEYF
NA,TRBJ2-7,TRBV21-1,NA,TGTGCCAGCAGCAAAGAGAAACTAGCGGATACCTACGAGCAGTACTTC,CASSKEKLADTYEQYF
few,TRBJ2-1,TRBV6-2/TRBV6-3,NA,TGTGCCAGCAGTTACCTGGGGGGCAATGAGCAGTTCTTC,CASSYLGGNEQFF
NA,TRBJ2-1,TRBV3-1,TRBD2,TGTGCCAGCAGCCAAGATGGCGGGAGGGCCAATGAGCAGTTCTTC,CASSQDGGRANEQFF
few,TRBJ2-7,TRBV25-1,TRBD1,TGTGCCAGCAGTTACCGGGACAGGGTCCCCTACGAGCAGTACTTC,CASSYRDRVPYEQYF
NA,TRBJ2-2,TRBV20-1,TRBD2,TGCAGTGCTAGTCGTAGCGGGGTGTCCGGGGAGCTGTTTTTT,CSASRSGVSGELFF
NA,TRBJ2-3,TRBV5-1,TRBD2,TGCGCCAGCAGCTCCGGACTAGCGGGACCCACAGATACGCAGTATTTT,CASSSGLAGPTDTQYF
NA,TRBJ2-5,TRBV9,NA,TGTGCCAGCAGCGTGGATTTAGGGTTCGAGGTGACCCAGTACTTC,CASSVDLGFEVTQYF
few,TRBJ2-7,TRBV12-3/TRBV12-4,NA,TGTGCCAGCAGTTTTTCGCACAGGGTGCACGAGCAGTACTTC,CASSFSHRVHEQYF